This T cell receptor beta chain derives from a study of blood T cell repertoires in COVID-19. Overall study: Both acute and convalescent COVID-19 samples were obtained from the United States, Italy and Spain. Sources were T cells, B-cell-depleted T cells, or PBMCs; the material itself was cDNA or gDNA.

Per the study methods: Reference gene primer amplification yielded estimated nucleated cell counts. The protocol was immunoSEQ multiplex PCR, while the TCRdb copy is restricted to in-frame clones and leaves out a portion. The V and J calls and the clone size are those of that table, but D and trimming were determined from the DNA. The sample includes tens of thousands of clones, just over 85% of them seen just once. The CDR3 loop spans 16 amino acids. Germline loops: CDR1 SGHRS, CDR2 YFSETQ. The V gene lost 0 bases and the J gene lost 1 base, with 13 bases spanning the gap. This chain joins TRBV5-1 and TRBJ2-5; D is perhaps TRBD2 (6 bases). The receptor comes from a man in his fifties with active or convalescent COVID-19. The sample was peripheral blood. CDR3 protein: CASSLGSLGGQETQYF. In nucleotides, the CDR3 is TGCGCCAGCAGCTTGGGTAGCCTGGGGGGCCAAGAGACCCAGTACTTC.